This T cell receptor beta chain derives from a study of T cell repertoires in cytomegalovirus infection. On the study more broadly: Signatures in public TCR beta sequences pointed to both CMV infection and matching HLA type.

General observations from the study: The ex vivo response showed dominance by HLA-C-restricted CMV-specific TCR beta clonotypes.

Germline values: CDR1 MNHEY, CDR2 SMNVEV (reference sequence). The V and J ends lost 6 bases and 9 bases respectively, with 12 bases between them. The CDR3 loop spans 13 amino acids. TCRdb passed the reads through MiXCR, listing each CDR3 protein once. Counted here are approximately 1,000,000 distinct CDR3 sequences, around 32% occurring once; the ten biggest clones make up 13%. This clonotype appeared a few times. Its target is not known. The rearrangement uses TRBV27 and TRBJ1-6; D is uncertain. The specimen was cultured CD8+ T cells from PBMCs, collected from culture after CMV antigen stimulation. This receptor was taken from a human donor in good health (CMV status not recorded). Some clones in this sample may be carry-over from other donors' samples. The DNA for the CDR3 is TGTGCCAGCAGGACCCATCGGGCTTCACCCCTCCACTTT. It translates to CASRTHRASPLHF.